This TCR beta chain is from a study of blood T cell repertoires in COVID-19. The CDR3 consists of 22 residues. Looked up from germline, CDR1 is MDHEN and CDR2 is SYDVKM. V was pared by 3 bases and J by 4 bases, with 25 bases of the junction left unmatched. Original analysis: The authors estimated nucleated cell counts from reference gene primer amplification. Assay: immunoSEQ multiplex PCR; the TCRdb copy retains only in-frame clones and omits some. The DNA was the basis for D and trimming; V, J and clone size are from that table. The sample lists some 56,000 clones; roughly 89% were seen once. The chain employs TRBV28 and TRBJ2-2; 8 positions match TRBD2. Sequencing used peripheral blood. The receptor was isolated from a woman aged 55-70 years with COVID-19, enrolled during active disease. CDR3 residues: CASSFPRGGASDTSGLTGELFF. The CDR3 DNA reads as TGTGCCAGCAGTTTCCCTCGGGGGGGGGCGAGTGATACTAGCGGTCTCACCGGGGAGCTGTTTTTT. Drawing the rest from reference TRBV28 and TRBJ2-2, the complete variable domain is DVKVTQSSRYLVKRTGEKVFLECVQDMDHENMFWYRQDPGLGLRLIYFSYDVKMKEKGDIPEGYSVSREKKERFSLILESASTNQTSMYLCASSFPRGGASDTSGLTGELFFGEGSRLTVL.